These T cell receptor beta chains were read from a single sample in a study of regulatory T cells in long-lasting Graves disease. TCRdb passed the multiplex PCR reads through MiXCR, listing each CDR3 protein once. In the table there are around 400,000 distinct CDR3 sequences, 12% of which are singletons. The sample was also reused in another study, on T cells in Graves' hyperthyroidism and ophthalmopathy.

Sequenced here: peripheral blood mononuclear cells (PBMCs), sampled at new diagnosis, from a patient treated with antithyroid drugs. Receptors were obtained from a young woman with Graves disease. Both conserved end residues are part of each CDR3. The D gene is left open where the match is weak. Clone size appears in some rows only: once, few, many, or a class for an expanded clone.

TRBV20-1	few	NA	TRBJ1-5	TGCAGTGCTAATGGGGGCGGGTATTGGGGCAATCAGCCCCAGCATTTT	CSANGGGYWGNQPQHF
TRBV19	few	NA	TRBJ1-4	TGTGCCAGTAGTGGAAGTCTCAATGAAAAACTGTTTTTT	CASSGSLNEKLFF
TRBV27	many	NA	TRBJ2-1	TGTGCCAGCACGGACACTCACAATGAGCAGTTCTTC	CASTDTHNEQFF
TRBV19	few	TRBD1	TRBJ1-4	TGTGCCAGTACCGACAGGGCCATAGGAGCCGCGAATGAAAAACTGTTTTTT	CASTDRAIGAANEKLFF
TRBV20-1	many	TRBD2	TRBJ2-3	TGCAGTGCCGTCCCGACTAGCGGGAGGCGGGATACGCAGTATTTT	CSAVPTSGRRDTQYF
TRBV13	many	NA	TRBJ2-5	TGTGCCAGCAGTCGGACTAAGCGGACGGATCAAGAGACCCAGTACTTC	CASSRTKRTDQETQYF
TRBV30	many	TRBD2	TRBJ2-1	TGTGCCTGGAGGCCTAGCGGGAACTACAATGAGCAGTTCTTC	CAWRPSGNYNEQFF
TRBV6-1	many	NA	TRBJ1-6	TGTGCCAGCAATCCACAGAGCTCCTATAATTCACCCCTCCACTTT	CASNPQSSYNSPLHF
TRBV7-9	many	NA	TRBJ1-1	TGTGCCAGCAGCTTAGCCGGCCAGGGTAGGGTGAACACTGAAGCTTTCTTT	CASSLAGQGRVNTEAFF
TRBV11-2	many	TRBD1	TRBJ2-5	TGTGCCAGCAGCCTTCACGGACAGGGGTACGGAAAGACCCAGTACTTC	CASSLHGQGYGKTQYF
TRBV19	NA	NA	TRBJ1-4	TGTGCCAGTAGTAGGCCAGGGATGCTTGGAGGAAAACTGTTTTTT	CASSRPGMLGGKLFF
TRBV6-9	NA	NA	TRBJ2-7	TGTGCCAGCAGTTACACGAGGGGGGTTGGCTACGAGCAGTACTTC	CASSYTRGVGYEQYF
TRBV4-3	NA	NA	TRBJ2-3	TGCGCCAGCAGCCAAGGTCAAACGGGGTCCGGGACAGATACGCAGTATTTT	CASSQGQTGSGTDTQYF
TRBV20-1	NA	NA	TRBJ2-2	TGCAGTGCCCAATGGGGGTGGGCGAACACCGGGGAGCTGTTTTTT	CSAQWGWANTGELFF
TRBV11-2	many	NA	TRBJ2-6	TGTGCCAGCAGCTTACCTGGGGCCAACGTCCTGACTTTC	CASSLPGANVLTF
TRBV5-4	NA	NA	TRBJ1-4	TGTGCCAGCAGCTCCGGGATGGACGATGAAAAACTGTTTTTT	CASSSGMDDEKLFF
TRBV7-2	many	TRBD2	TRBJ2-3	TGTGCCAGCAGCTTAGGCCCAGCGGGGTACACAGATACGCAGTATTTT	CASSLGPAGYTDTQYF
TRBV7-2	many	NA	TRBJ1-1	TGTGCCAGCAGCTTAGGACTCCTGAGGGGCACTGAAGCTTTCTTT	CASSLGLLRGTEAFF